The sample holds many counts of the clone carrying this TCR beta chain. Its target is not known. This specimen belongs to a study of T cells in Graves' hyperthyroidism and ophthalmopathy. For Graves' hyperthyroidism to be stable, ophthalmopathy could not progress within 18 months. Between the trimmed V and J ends, which lost 7 bases and 2 bases, there was a span of 14 bases. Germline assignment: CDR1 MNHEY and CDR2 SMNVEV (reference sequence). The CDR3 extends over 15 amino acids. TCR beta CDR3 region amplification was performed from RNA transcripts. The HTBI primer set was used in a first-round RT-PCR of the TCR CDR3. TCRdb re-derived calls from the multiplex PCR reads in MiXCR, one entry per CDR3 protein. There are some 420,000 distinct CDR3 sequences in the sample; approximately 15% occur only once, and 5% to 6% lies in the top ten. Broader study findings: Ophthalmopathy prediction by the model preceded onset by a median roughly 6.3 months. Blood also showed most of the thyroid clonotypes that were expanded above 0.001.

Sequencing was done on a sample of blood. V is TRBV27 and J is TRBJ2-2, with D unclear. The receptor comes from a woman aged 18-29 years with Graves' hyperthyroidism. For the CDR3, the DNA is TGTGCCAGCACGCGGTTGAATTCAAACACCGGGGAGCTGTTTTTT. Amino acid sequence: CASTRLNSNTGELFF.